The 3 T cell receptor beta chains presented below share a single source sample, sequenced in a study of cytomegalovirus exposure and HLA in healthy donors. The PCR was carried out with 60 Vbeta primers and 13 Jbeta primers. TCRdb's table, derived via immunoSEQ multiplex PCR, lists solely in-frame clones and lacks some. The sample shows tens of thousands of clones, roughly 80% of them seen only once. Sample: PBMCs. Source of these receptors: a woman aged 45-60 years in good health and CMV-seropositive.

The chain joins TRBV7-6 to TRBJ2-2, with D uncertain. Trimming left V 0 bases short and J 3 bases short, with 8 bases between. Looked up from germline, CDR1 is SGHVS and CDR2 is FNYEAQ. This CDR3 spans 15 amino acids. CDR3 sequence reads: CASSLADTHTGELFF. The CDR3 DNA is TGTGCCAGCAGCTTAGCAGACACTCACACCGGGGAGCTGTTTTTT.

The J gene is TRBJ1-2, the V gene TRBV5-6; weak D call: TRBD1 (5 bases). The CDR3 runs 14 residues. V lost 0 bases to trimming and J lost 4 bases, with 10 bases between them. In germline, CDR1 is SGHDT, CDR2 YYEEEE. CDR3 nucleotide sequence: TGTGCCAGCAGCTTGGTCCAGGGAAGCTATGGCTACACCTTC. This codes for CASSLVQGSYGYTF. Combining the CDR3 with reference TRBV5-6 and TRBJ1-2 gives the whole variable domain DAGVTQSPTHLIKTRGQQVTLRCSPKSGHDTVSWYQQALGQGPQFIFQYYEEEERQRGNFPDRFSGHQFPNYSSELNVNALLLGDSALYLCASSLVQGSYGYTFGSGTRLTVV.

The chain links TRBV4-2 to TRBJ1-4, with D perhaps matching TRBD1 (5 bases). CDR1 is LGHNA and CDR2 is YNFKEQ in the germline V gene. Trimming pared 1 base from V and 4 bases from J, leaving 10 bases between. This CDR3 is built from 15 residues. The CDR3 region is CASSQAQGFNEKLFF. Here the CDR3 DNA reads TGTGCCAGCAGCCAAGCCCAGGGTTTTAATGAAAAACTGTTTTTT.